This T cell receptor (beta chain) originates from a study of early T cells in non-severe SARS-CoV-2 infection. Across the whole study: It was bulk RNA from unsorted whole blood that was sequenced, and the chains were unpaired.

The CDR3 runs 14 residues. The ends lost 5 bases at V and 3 bases at J; junction bases unmatched: 7. Germline V gene lookup returns CDR1 MDHEN and CDR2 SYDVKM. Study results and limitations: Sequences matched to VDJdb favored anti-spike CD8 responses, while private and CD4 specificities were missed.

Researchers tagged individual cDNA molecules with unique molecular identifiers. TCRdb called the 5' RACE reads again in MiXCR, with one record for every CDR3 protein. This sample carries roughly 67,000 distinct CDR3 sequences, roughly a tenth of them seen once, and the ten largest clones take 6.4%. This clonotype was recorded at least ten times. The antigen is undetermined. This chain links TRBV28 with TRBJ2-7; 7 positions match TRBD1. Sequenced input: whole blood. This sequence originates from an adult who was a healthcare worker with PCR-confirmed SARS-CoV-2 infection or an uninfected control (not recorded which). CDR3 sequence (DNA): TGTGCCAGCAGTCGACAGGGTCCCAACTACGAGCAGTACTTC. It is translated as CASSRQGPNYEQYF.